This T cell receptor beta chain was sequenced in a study of cytomegalovirus exposure and HLA in healthy donors. Study-level results: When a later analysis was performed, an Asian-associated ancestry cluster reportedly had fewer N-insertions than the approximately 690-donor mean. Later on, an analysis showed TCR association rates differing by HLA locus, with DRB1 the most and HLA-C the fewest.

The count of this clone is one. Antigen specificity is unknown. The CDR3 consists of 14 residues. The V and J ends lost 5 bases and 10 bases, in that order; junction bases with no gene match: 10. CDR1 is MDHEN and CDR2 is SYDVKM in the germline V gene. Vbeta (60) and Jbeta (13) primers were used in the PCR. Assay used: immunoSEQ multiplex PCR; TCRdb lists only in-frame clones, some missing. The sample lists some 180,000 clones, 65% to 85% occurring once. The source material was PBMCs. The clonotype was recovered from a girl between 5 and 17 years old in good health and CMV-seropositive. This rearrangement joins TRBV28 to TRBJ2-1; TRBD2 matches at 8 bases. CDR3 sequence reads: CASSGKAGAEEQFF. The CDR3 DNA reads TGTGCCAGCAGTGGAAAAGCGGGAGCCGAAGAGCAGTTCTTC.